The T cell receptor (beta chain) described here comes from a study of T cell changes during pregnancy in multiple sclerosis. Repertoires were generated with immunoSEQ multiplex PCR, while TCRdb's copy carries only in-frame clones and drops some. This repertoire shows approximately 60,000 clones, around 93% found once; its top ten account for 3.2%. Germline CDR1 and CDR2: SGHDT and YYEEEE. The CDR3 has 16 amino acids. Trimming left V 4 bases short and J 0 bases short, with 14 bases between. The gene calls are TRBV5-6 and TRBJ2-1; tentative D call: TRBD2 (7 bases). The sample consisted of CD8+ T cells from peripheral blood mononuclear cells, taken in the second trimester of pregnancy. The TCR sequence derives from a female donor with multiple sclerosis, enrolled in a pregnancy study. CDR3 sequence reads: CASSPWGGPSYNEQFF. The CDR3 bases are TGTGCCAGCAGCCCGTGGGGGGGGCCCTCCTACAATGAGCAGTTCTTC.